One sample yielded the 32 T cell receptor beta chains listed below, sequenced in a study of T cell repertoires in cytomegalovirus infection. From the reads, TCRdb called clonotypes with MiXCR, one entry per CDR3 protein. The sample has approximately 400,000 distinct CDR3 sequences, approximately 30% seen once; the top ten hold approximately 13%. Specimen: PBMCs. The receptors stem from a human donor in good health (CMV status not recorded). Some clones in this sample may be carry-over from other donors' samples.

As to this clonotype: Mismatch with germline at one junction end may stem from a read error. V usage is TRBV7-2 and J usage is TRBJ1-1, with D unclear. The germline V gene encodes CDR1 SGHTA and CDR2 FQGNSA. The CDR3 sequence is 13 residues long. The CDR3 DNA sequence: TGTGCCAGCAGATTAGTACAGCACACTGACGCTTTCTTT. Residues: CASRLVQHTDAFF.

This clonotype was seen many times. V is TRBV7-2 and J is TRBJ1-1, with a tentative D call TRBD1 (5 bases). V was pared by 1 base and J by 0 bases, with 9 bases between. The germline gives CDR1 SGHTA, CDR2 FQGNSA. The CDR3 has 15 amino acids. CDR3 bases: TGTGCCAGCAGCTTAGTTGGGGGGATGAACACTGAAGCTTTCTTT. Residues: CASSLVGGMNTEAFF.

This clonotype was seen repeatedly, ten times or more. The CDR3 protein is CASSLFGGSNQPQHF. CDR3 DNA: TGTGCCAGCAGTCTCTTCGGGGGCAGCAATCAGCCCCAGCATTTT. V is TRBV12-3 or TRBV12-4 and J is TRBJ1-5; TRBD1 is a possible D gene (6 bases). V lost 5 bases and J lost 1, with 12 bases in between. This CDR3 spans 15 amino acids.

This clonotype was found many times. This chain uses TRBV12-3 or TRBV12-4 with TRBJ2-1; maybe TRBD2 (6 bases). Trimming pared 8 bases from V and 10 bases from J, leaving 12 bases between. The CDR3 has 11 residues. CDR3 in DNA: TGTGCCAGCTTCCTCGCGGGGGAGCAGTTCTTC. Translating it yields CASFLAGEQFF.

This chain links TRBV19 with TRBJ2-5; 7 nucleotides align to TRBD1. In germline, CDR1 is LNHDA, CDR2 SQIVND (reference sequence). V lost 9 bases, J lost 5 bases, and 3 bases stayed unmatched. The length of the CDR3 is 11 residues. CDR3 residues: CASGTAETQYF. The CDR3 bases are TGTGCCAGCGGGACAGCGGAGACCCAGTACTTC.

This chain links TRBV6-2 or TRBV6-3 with TRBJ2-7; D is uncertain. V lost 0 bases to trimming and J lost 5 bases, with 8 bases between them. This CDR3 has 13 amino acids. In germline, CDR1 is MNHEY, CDR2 SVGEGT. The CDR3 DNA follows: TGTGCCAGCAGTTACTCGATAGGGAACGAGCAGTACTTC. Amino acid sequence: CASSYSIGNEQYF.

This chain links TRBV7-9 with TRBJ1-4; D is uncertain. Germline CDR1 is SEHNR and CDR2 is FQNEAQ (reference sequence). There are 12 residues in the CDR3. With 3 bases removed from V and 5 bases from J, the gap between germline ends came to 4 bases. CDR3 coding DNA: TGTGCCAGCAGCTTCGAGAATGAAAAACTGTTTTTT. This translates into CASSFENEKLFF.

In the case of this clonotype: One end of the junction fails to match germline, which may point to a read error. CDR3 bases: TGTGCCAGCAGTTTCAGATTACCTGAAAAACGGTTTTTT. Residues: CASSFRLPEKRFF. The rearrangement uses TRBV12-3 or TRBV12-4 and TRBJ1-4; D uncertain. The CDR3 length is 13 residues.

The V call is TRBV5-5, the J call TRBJ2-7, with 7 bases fitting TRBD1. The CDR3 runs 16 residues. Losses at the gene ends were 0 bases for V and 4 bases for J; bases not matched to a gene: 10. CDR1 is SGHKS and CDR2 is YYEKEE in the germline V gene (reference sequence). The CDR3, as DNA: TGTGCCAGCAGCTTGGCCATGAGACAGGGACAATACGAGCAGTACTTC. Translating it yields CASSLAMRQGQYEQYF.

The V gene is TRBV5-4, the J gene TRBJ2-3; D may correspond to TRBD1 or TRBD2 (5 bases each). The CDR3 totals 16 residues. Per the germline V gene, CDR1 is SGHNT and CDR2 is YYREEE (reference sequence). The V end was cut by 0 bases, the J end by 4 bases, with 15 bases between. The CDR3 region has the DNA TGTGCCAGCAGCTTGGTGGGGGTACTTTGGCCAGATACGCAGTATTTT. Protein product: CASSLVGVLWPDTQYF.

The chain uses TRBV5-1 and TRBJ2-5, with TRBD1 identical over 7 bases. Germline CDR1 SGHRS, CDR2 YFSETQ. The junction had 13 bases not matched to a gene; V was cut back by 4 bases and J by 1 base. The CDR3 loop spans 17 amino acids. The CDR3 reads CASSAGPTGSIQETQYF. The CDR3 coding sequence is TGCGCCAGCAGCGCCGGTCCGACAGGGAGTATCCAAGAGACCCAGTACTTC.

As for this clonotype: Just one base apart from a much larger clone, this may be a read error. J is TRBJ1-1 and V is TRBV7-6, with D uncertain. The germline gives CDR1 SGHVS, CDR2 FNYEAQ. The CDR3 spans 13 residues. Trimming left V 4 bases short and J 7 bases short, with 13 bases between. The CDR3: CASSYLGLIEAFF. In nucleotides, the CDR3 is TGTGCCAGCAGCTATCTAGGTCTAATTGAAGCTTTCTTT.

This clonotype was detected a few times. V is TRBV6-1 and J is TRBJ2-4, with D tentatively TRBD1 (5 bases). This CDR3 contains 14 residues. Germline V gene lookup returns CDR1 MNHNS and CDR2 SASEGT. V was shortened by 6 bases and J by 0 bases, with 9 bases between the two germline ends. CDR3 sequence reads: CASSVTVAKNIQYF. Written as DNA, the CDR3 is TGTGCCAGCAGCGTGACAGTAGCCAAAAACATTCAGTACTTC.

The genes are TRBV11-3 and TRBJ2-1; TRBD2 matches at 10 bases. From germline, CDR1 is SGHNT and CDR2 YENEEA. The ends lost 0 bases at V and 8 bases at J; junction bases unmatched: 13. This CDR3 has 18 residues. CDR3 amino acids: CASSLERSGGTSADEQFF. The CDR3, as DNA: TGTGCCAGCAGCTTAGAACGCAGCGGGGGGACTAGCGCCGATGAGCAGTTCTTC.

The V gene is TRBV7-8, the J gene TRBJ1-3; D gene ambiguous. Germline V lookup: CDR1 SGHVS, CDR2 FQNEAQ. Trimming left V 3 bases short and J 2 bases short, with 11 bases between. The CDR3 runs to 15 residues. The CDR3 loop reads CASSFQGEAGNTIYF. In nucleotides, the CDR3 is TGTGCCAGCAGCTTCCAAGGAGAAGCTGGAAACACCATATATTTT.

In its sample, this clonotype was seen many times. The chain has TRBV6-1 and TRBJ1-4; TRBD1 matches at 9 bases. V lost 3 bases, J lost 6 bases, and 11 bases stayed unmatched. CDR1 and CDR2 from the germline V gene are MNHNS and SASEGT. The length of the CDR3 is 17 residues. The CDR3 region is CASSDVANRGLHEKLFF. CDR3 DNA: TGTGCCAGCAGTGACGTTGCTAACAGGGGGCTGCATGAAAAACTGTTTTTT.

This clonotype has ten or more counts. This chain uses TRBV7-8 with TRBJ1-4, with D possibly matching TRBD1 (5 bases). This CDR3 is 15 amino acids long. Germline CDR1 reads SGHVS; CDR2 reads FQNEAQ. The V gene lost 2 bases and the J gene lost 6 bases, with 13 bases spanning the gap. CDR3 in DNA: TGTGCCAGCAGCTTAACGACAGCCGGGGATGAAAAACTGTTTTTT. This sequence encodes CASSLTTAGDEKLFF.

Worth noting for this clonotype: The junction and the germline gene differ at one end; a read error may be behind it. The gene calls are TRBV11-2 and TRBJ2-6; D is perhaps TRBD1 (6 bases). CDR3 length: 17 residues. Germline assignment: CDR1 SGHAT and CDR2 FQNNGV. CDR3 nucleotides: TGTGCCAGCAGCTTAGACGTCAGGGGCTCTGGGGCCAGCGTCCTGACTTTC. Amino acids: CASSLDVRGSGASVLTF.

The rearrangement joins TRBV6-1 to TRBJ1-2; tentative D call: TRBD1 (5 bases). V shed 3 bases and J shed 3 bases, with 14 bases lying between them. The CDR3 contains 15 residues. CDR1 is MNHNS and CDR2 is SASEGT in the germline V gene. The CDR3 DNA reads TGTGCCAGCAGTGATTCCGGGACGGCAGACTATGGCTACACCTTC. Protein: CASSDSGTADYGYTF.

This clonotype was counted only a few times. The genes are TRBV20-1 and TRBJ2-7; either TRBD1 or TRBD2 may fit D (6 bases each). The V gene's germline CDR1 is DFQATT and CDR2 SNEGSKA (reference sequence). The ends were cut back, 8 bases at V and 3 bases at J, with 17 bases in the middle. CDR3 size: 13 residues. The CDR3 loop is CSFDGGPIYEQYF. The DNA of the CDR3 is TGCAGTTTTGACGGGGGCCCGATCTACGAGCAGTACTTC.

By share of the sample, this clonotype is medium-sized. V and J are TRBV7-2 and TRBJ2-3; D unclear. The CDR3 loop spans 13 amino acids. Germline V gene sequence: CDR1 SGHTA, CDR2 FQGNSA. The germline V and J ends were trimmed by 1 base and 2 bases, with 4 bases remaining between them. This CDR3 is CASSLDYTDTQYF. CDR3 DNA: TGTGCCAGCAGCTTAGACTACACAGATACGCAGTATTTT. The variable domain in full, with the rest retrieved from reference TRBV7-2 and TRBJ2-3, is GAGVSQSPSNKVTEKGKDVELRCDPISGHTALYWYRQSLGQGLEFLIYFQGNSAPDKSGLPSDRFSAERTGGSVSTLTIQRTQQEDSAVYLCASSLDYTDTQYFGPGTRLTVL.

The chain joins TRBV7-9 to TRBJ2-7; the match to TRBD1 covers 9 bases. The V segment lost 5 bases and the J segment 0 bases; nucleotides outside the gene matches: 5. This CDR3 spans 15 amino acids. The germline CDR1 and CDR2 sequences are SEHNR and FQNEAQ (reference sequence). The CDR3 sequence is CASSTGQGSSYEQYF. Here the CDR3 DNA reads TGTGCCAGCAGCACCGGACAGGGGAGCTCCTACGAGCAGTACTTC. Looking up the rest from reference TRBV7-9 and TRBJ2-7 gives the full variable domain: DTGVSQNPRHKITKRGQNVTFRCDPISEHNRLYWYRQTLGQGPEFLTYFQNEAQLEKSRLLSDRFSAERPKGSFSTLEIQRTEQGDSAMYLCASSTGQGSSYEQYFGPGTRLTVT.

The V and J genes are TRBV27 and TRBJ2-3; D may be TRBD1 (5 bases). Germline CDR1 and CDR2: MNHEY and SMNVEV (reference sequence). The CDR3 has 10 amino acids. The V and J ends lost 7 bases and 8 bases respectively, with 7 bases between them. The CDR3 region is CASKRGTQYF. As DNA, the CDR3 is TGTGCCAGCAAAAGGGGTACGCAGTATTTT.

This clonotype was seen only a few times. The chain couples TRBV4-1 to TRBJ2-1; 7 bases match TRBD1. The V gene end was trimmed by 8 bases and the J gene end by 8 bases; junction bases not matched to a gene: 3. The CDR3 consists of 11 residues. Per the germline V gene, CDR1 is MGHRA and CDR2 is YSYEKL. CDR3 sequence reads: CASHQGDEQFF. The CDR3 DNA sequence: TGCGCCAGCCACCAGGGGGATGAGCAGTTCTTC.

This chain joins TRBV6-2 or TRBV6-3 and TRBJ2-3, with 8 bases fitting TRBD1. From germline, CDR1 is MNHEY and CDR2 SVGEGT. Trimming cost V 0 bases and J 8 bases; bases outside gene matches: 19. This CDR3 region has 19 residues. The CDR3 is CASSYSIAGGRVDVVTQYF. As DNA, the CDR3 is TGTGCCAGCAGTTACTCGATTGCAGGGGGCCGAGTGGATGTTGTTACGCAGTATTTT.

V usage is TRBV28 and J usage is TRBJ2-1; TRBD2 is a possible D gene (5 bases). Trimming stripped 5 bases from V and 5 bases from J, with 10 bases between. CDR3 length equals 13 residues. Germline assignment: CDR1 MDHEN and CDR2 SYDVKM. CDR3 nucleotide sequence: TGTGCCAGCAGTCCCGGACTGAACAATGAGCAGTTCTTC. This codes for CASSPGLNNEQFF.

The chain combines TRBV18 with TRBJ2-5, with a tentative D call TRBD1 (5 bases). The CDR3 has 14 residues. Looked up from germline, CDR1 is KGHSH and CDR2 is LQKENI. The V and J ends lost 4 bases and 2 bases respectively, with 11 bases between them. The DNA of the CDR3 is TGTGCCAGCTCACGGTCCAGGGATCAAGAGACCCAGTACTTC. It is translated as CASSRSRDQETQYF. The variable domain in full, completed from reference TRBV18 and TRBJ2-5, reads NAGVMQNPRHLVRRRGQEARLRCSPMKGHSHVYWYRQLPEEGLKFMVYLQKENIIDESGMPKERFSAEFPKEGPSILRIQQVVRGDSAAYFCASSRSRDQETQYFGPGTRLLVL.

This clonotype has just a few counts. The rearrangement uses TRBV18 and TRBJ1-6; 7 bases map to TRBD1. This CDR3 is built from 16 residues. The trim removed 2 bases at V and 7 bases at J, leaving 8 bases unmatched. In germline, CDR1 is KGHSH, CDR2 LQKENI. The CDR3 nucleotides are TGTGCCAGCTCACCAATCGGAGGGGGCGGGAATTCACCCCTCCACTTT. Translation: CASSPIGGGGNSPLHF.

V is TRBV6-5 and J is TRBJ2-5; D assignment may be TRBD1 or TRBD2 (6 bases each). Germline V gives CDR1 MNHEY, CDR2 SVGAGI. V was pared by 2 bases and J by 5 bases, with 12 bases between. The CDR3 is 14 residues long. The CDR3 DNA is TGTGCCAGCAGTTACCCCGGGGGCGGGGAGACCCAGTACTTC. Residues: CASSYPGGGETQYF.

For this clonotype: A clone one base away is much larger, so this may be a read error. The chain joins TRBV7-2 to TRBJ2-4; 12 bases are a match to TRBD1. This CDR3 has 17 residues. CDR1 and CDR2 from the germline V gene are SGHTA and FQGNSA. The CDR3 protein is CAGSLVGTGGAVNIQYF. In DNA, the CDR3 is TGTGCCGGCAGCTTAGTAGGGACAGGGGGCGCGGTCAACATTCAGTACTTC.

This clonotype came up many times. The V and J genes are TRBV7-2 and TRBJ1-2, with 8 bases lining up with TRBD1. J was trimmed by 6 bases and V by 5 bases; bases with no gene match: 5. Per the germline V gene, CDR1 is SGHTA and CDR2 is FQGNSA. There are 13 residues in the CDR3. CDR3 in amino acids: CASSPRTGNGYTF. The DNA of the CDR3 is TGTGCCAGCAGCCCCCGGACAGGGAATGGCTACACCTTC.

This chain uses TRBV5-5 with TRBJ1-1; a weak D match, TRBD1 (5 bases). V was trimmed by 2 bases and J by 0 bases, leaving 11 bases between them. The CDR3 is 15 residues long. Looked up from germline, CDR1 is SGHKS and CDR2 is YYEKEE (reference sequence). CDR3 nucleotide sequence: TGTGCCAGCAGCTTTACAGGATCAATGAACACTGAAGCTTTCTTT. Its translation: CASSFTGSMNTEAFF. The full variable domain, its missing parts supplied by reference TRBV5-5 and TRBJ1-1, is DAGVTQSPTHLIKTRGQQVTLRCSPISGHKSVSWYQQVLGQGPQFIFQYYEKEERGRGNFPDRFSARQFPNYSSELNVNALLLGDSALYLCASSFTGSMNTEAFFGQGTRLTVV.